This TCR beta chain was obtained from a study of T cells after yellow fever vaccination. Study-level background: Preparation of the low-cell-number fractions used SMART-Seq v4 Ultra Low Input. Findings of the study overall: The booster response re-showed most primary clones: around 97% CD4, more than 80% CD8. Abundant clonotypes from the bulk population could contaminate FACS-sorted repertoires.

This CDR3 region has 16 residues. Germline V gene sequence: CDR1 LGHNA, CDR2 YNFKEQ. Trimming took 0 bases from V and 7 from J, leaving 19 bases between them. TCRdb independently ran MiXCR on the 5' RACE reads; one entry per CDR3 protein. There are 300,000 or so distinct CDR3 sequences in the sample; about 4% occur only once, and roughly 24% lies in the top ten. In regard to this clonotype: What it recognizes is unknown.

The chain combines TRBV4-2 with TRBJ2-7; tentatively, D is TRBD2 (7 bases). The TCR comes from a young man who received the YFV17D yellow fever vaccine. The input for sequencing was PBMCs, taken 5 days after the yellow fever booster vaccination. In nucleotides, the CDR3 is TGTGCCAGCAGCCAAGATGGAGGCCGGGGGGCCGGGGAGCAGTACTTC. This translates into CASSQDGGRGAGEQYF.